Below are 20 T cell receptor beta chains sequenced from a single sample in a study of PD-1 blockade in classical Hodgkin lymphoma. In every patient, relapse followed autologous stem cell transplantation, while exposure to brentuximab vedotin differed. Sequenced by immunoSEQ multiplex PCR; TCRdb stores in-frame clones only, minus some. The data hold roughly 70,000 clones, with 71% observed a single time. Here the sequenced sample was peripheral blood mononuclear cells (PBMCs), taken before the second cycle of nivolumab. The source of these receptors is a human donor with classical Hodgkin lymphoma.

This chain joins TRBV20-1 and TRBJ2-3; D gene unclear. The CDR3 extends over 10 amino acids. Germline V gives CDR1 DFQATT, CDR2 SNEGSKA (reference sequence). The ends were cut back, 5 bases at V and 4 bases at J, with 4 bases in the middle. CDR3: CSAQADTQYF. The CDR3 region has the DNA TGCAGTGCTCAGGCAGATACGCAGTATTTT.

Ten or more counts support this clone. The chain has TRBV12-5 and TRBJ1-2; 7 bases map to TRBD1. After removal of 1 base from V and 1 base from J, the junction contained 6 bases not matched to a gene. CDR1 and CDR2 (germline): LGHNT, FRNRAP. The CDR3 sequence is 16 residues long. The CDR3 here is CASGLATGSNNYGYTF. Written as DNA, the CDR3 is TGTGCTAGTGGTTTGGCGACAGGGAGCAATAACTATGGCTACACCTTC. Using reference TRBV12-5 and TRBJ1-2 for the parts outside the CDR3, the full variable domain is DARVTQTPRHKVTEMGQEVTMRCQPILGHNTVFWYRQTMMQGLELLAYFRNRAPLDDSGMPKDRFSAEMPDATLATLKIQPSEPRDSAVYFCASGLATGSNNYGYTFGSGTRLTVV.

The gene calls are TRBV7-9 and TRBJ1-1; D is unresolved. The CDR3 runs to 15 residues. V was pared by 5 bases and J by 1 base, with 14 bases between. Germline V CDR1 and CDR2: SEHNR, FQNEAQ (reference sequence). The chain's CDR3 is CASSVTHSRNTEAFF. Here the CDR3 DNA reads TGTGCCAGCAGCGTAACCCATAGCCGGAACACTGAAGCTTTCTTT.

CDR3 nucleotides: TGTGTCAGAAGCTGCCGGTTTAGCGGGGGCCGGCCGGCCTTC. Translated: CVRSCRFSGGRPAF. The V call is TRBV7-5, the J call TRBJ2-7; TRBD2, the table's D call, lacks a check against the DNA. TRBV7-5 has pseudogene status. The CDR3 totals 14 residues.

The rearrangement links TRBV6-1 to TRBJ1-5, with 7 bases that match TRBD1. V shed 8 bases, J shed 7 bases, and the junction held 8 bases outside the gene matches. CDR1 MNHNS and CDR2 SASEGT come from the germline V gene. The CDR3 is 13 residues long. CDR3 protein: CASGQDLWQPQHF. CDR3 DNA sequence: TGTGCCAGCGGACAGGATCTATGGCAGCCCCAGCATTTT.

The J gene is TRBJ1-5, the V gene TRBV7-5. TRBV7-5 is a listed pseudogene. The CDR3 is 11 amino acids. As DNA, the CDR3 is TGTGCCAGCAGCTTCGATCAGCCCCAGCATTTT. Translation gives CASSFDQPQHF.

V and J are TRBV15 and TRBJ1-1; D is possibly TRBD1 (6 bases). The length of the CDR3 is 15 residues. Trimming pared 3 bases from V and 3 bases from J, leaving 14 bases between. Germline V gene lookup returns CDR1 LNHNV and CDR2 YYDKDF (reference sequence). The CDR3 DNA is TGTGCCACCAGCAGGGAAGTGGGGGCGTACACTGAAGCTTTCTTT. It translates to CATSREVGAYTEAFF.

The chain carries TRBV4-2 and TRBJ2-3; 8 bases match TRBD2. Germline CDR1 LGHNA, CDR2 YNFKEQ. The J segment lost 2 bases and the V segment lost 1 base, leaving 5 bases of the junction unmatched. The CDR3 sequence is 16 residues long. CDR3 region: CASSQGTSLITDTQYF. In DNA, the CDR3 is TGTGCCAGCAGCCAAGGGACTAGCCTTATCACAGATACGCAGTATTTT.

The chain carries TRBV29-1 and TRBJ2-3; tentatively, D is TRBD1 or TRBD2 (5 bases each). V was pared by 8 bases and J by 0 bases, with 9 bases between. The CDR3 spans 12 residues. Germline V CDR1 and CDR2: SQVTM, ANQGSEA. Written as DNA, the CDR3 is TGCAGCTCGGGACCCAGCACAGATACGCAGTATTTT. Translated, it gives CSSGPSTDTQYF.

A single count supports this clone. Other DNA sequences in the sample encode the same CDR3. The chain links TRBV5-1 to TRBJ2-1; either TRBD1 or TRBD2 may supply D (5 bases each). This CDR3 is built from 15 residues. Germline V lookup: CDR1 SGHRS, CDR2 YFSETQ. V was cut by 0 bases and J by 2 bases, with 9 bases left in between. The CDR3 here is CASSLEPGPYNEQFF. DNA of the CDR3: TGCGCCAGCAGCTTGGAACCGGGACCCTACAATGAGCAGTTCTTC.

The count of this clone is one. V usage is TRBV14 and J usage is TRBJ1-2; D is possibly TRBD1 (6 bases). With 1 base removed from V and 8 bases from J, the gap between germline ends came to 14 bases. The CDR3 runs to 14 residues. Germline-derived CDR1 and CDR2 are SGHDN and FVKESK. The CDR3 loop reads CASSQAATGWGYTF. The DNA of the CDR3 is TGTGCCAGCAGCCAAGCCGCGACAGGATGGGGCTACACCTTC.

J is TRBJ1-5 and V is TRBV11-2; D call uncertain. V lost 0 bases and J 9 bases, leaving 12 bases between the germline ends. The CDR3 is made up of 14 amino acids. CDR1 and CDR2 from the germline V gene are SGHAT and FQNNGV. For the CDR3, the DNA is TGTGCCAGCAGCTTAGAGGCGGATAAATCGCCCCAGCATTTT. Translation gives CASSLEADKSPQHF.

The chain employs TRBV28 and TRBJ2-1; D is perhaps TRBD2 (7 bases). Trimming pared 5 bases from V and 8 bases from J, leaving 22 bases between. CDR3 length: 16 amino acids. Per the germline V gene, CDR1 is MDHEN and CDR2 is SYDVKM. This CDR3 reads CASSPLTGGAGDEQFF. The CDR3, as DNA: TGTGCCAGCAGTCCGCTTACTGGGGGGGCTGGGGATGAGCAGTTCTTC.

The rearrangement links TRBV6-5 to TRBJ2-7; D is unclear. This CDR3 has 13 residues. The germline gives CDR1 MNHEY, CDR2 SVGAGI. Trimming stripped 6 bases from V and 5 bases from J, with 14 bases between. CDR3 in amino acids: CASSLNLGHEQYF. CDR3 DNA sequence: TGTGCCAGCAGCCTTAACCTAGGTCACGAGCAGTACTTC.

J is TRBJ2-3 and V is TRBV11-2; unclear D gene. V lost 1 base and J lost 0, with 8 bases in between. This CDR3 is 15 amino acids long. Germline CDR1 is SGHAT and CDR2 is FQNNGV. For the CDR3, the DNA is TGTGCCAGCAGCTTAGTGCTATCTAGCACAGATACGCAGTATTTT. This gives the protein CASSLVLSSTDTQYF.

This chain connects TRBV5-1 to TRBJ1-2; a weak D match, TRBD1 (6 bases). CDR1 SGHRS and CDR2 YFSETQ come from the germline V gene. The CDR3 runs to 17 residues. The V and J ends lost 0 bases and 6 bases respectively, with 21 bases between them. CDR3 amino acids: CASSLGPNREPRDGYTF. For the CDR3, the DNA is TGCGCCAGCAGCTTGGGGCCCAACAGGGAACCTCGGGATGGCTACACCTTC.

V gene TRBV5-1 combines with J gene TRBJ1-2; D gene unclear. The ends were cut back, 2 bases at V and 4 bases at J, with 9 bases in the middle. The germline V gene has CDR1 SGHRS and CDR2 YFSETQ. The CDR3 is 13 amino acids. The CDR3 DNA is TGCGCCAGCAGCTTATCTTCGCCCTATGGCTACACCTTC. Its translation is CASSLSSPYGYTF. The full variable domain, rest sourced from reference TRBV5-1 and TRBJ1-2, is KAGVTQTPRYLIKTRGQQVTLSCSPISGHRSVSWYQQTPGQGLQFLFEYFSETQRNKGNFPGRFSGRQFSNSRSEMNVSTLELGDSALYLCASSLSSPYGYTFGSGTRLTVV.

Written as DNA, the CDR3 is TGTGCCAGCAGGACCCTAGGGCCCAACACTGAAGCTTTCTTT. As protein: CASRTLGPNTEAFF. V gene TRBV2 combines with J gene TRBJ1-1, with D hard to call. The V and J ends lost 6 bases and 2 bases respectively, with 13 bases between them. Germline loops: CDR1 SNHLY, CDR2 FYNNEI. This CDR3 is 14 amino acids long.

This clone was seen just once. The chain uses TRBV29-1 and TRBJ2-7, with 8 bases lining up with TRBD1. The CDR3 contains 12 residues. V gave up 4 bases and J gave up 6 bases; unmatched junction bases: 5. Germline CDR1 and CDR2: SQVTM and ANQGSEA. The CDR3 DNA reads as TGCAGCGTTGGAGGACAGGGTACCGAGCAGTACTTC. Its translation: CSVGGQGTEQYF.

This rearrangement joins TRBV5-5 to TRBJ2-1; perhaps TRBD2 as D (6 bases). Germline lookup yields CDR1 SGHKS and CDR2 YYEKEE (reference sequence). V lost 2 bases and J lost 5, with 8 bases in between. The CDR3 is made up of 13 amino acids. CDR3: CASSLWGDNEQFF. The CDR3 bases are TGTGCCAGCAGCTTATGGGGGGACAATGAGCAGTTCTTC.